Below, 14 T cell receptor beta chains from the same sample are listed, as sequenced in a study of blood T cell repertoires in COVID-19. The data were produced by immunoSEQ multiplex PCR, yet TCRdb's version contains in-frame clones alone and is incomplete. The data contain 350,000 to 400,000 clones, approximately 92% of them singletons. Material: PBMCs or T cells enriched from blood (not recorded which). The source is a man younger than 35 who had recovered from COVID-19.

The genes are TRBV6-2 or TRBV6-3 and TRBJ2-2; D might be TRBD2 (6 bases). Deletions cut 5 bases from V and 7 bases from J, with 17 bases between. This CDR3 comprises 15 residues. The V gene's germline CDR1 is MNHEY and CDR2 SVGEGT. The DNA of the CDR3 is TGTGCCAGCAGTCCAAGGAGGGTTATAATCGGGGAGCTGTTTTTT. It codes for CASSPRRVIIGELFF.

This clone was observed once. The CDR3 spells CASSPAVETQYF. The CDR3 nucleotides read TGTGCCAGCAGCCCTGCGGTGGAGACCCAGTACTTC. The rearrangement links TRBV12-3 or TRBV12-4 to TRBJ2-5; no firm D call. V was cut by 6 bases and J by 5 bases, with 10 bases left in between. The CDR3 runs to 12 residues.

The chain joins TRBV10-2 to TRBJ1-6, with 7 bases fitting TRBD1. The V gene end was trimmed by 0 bases and the J gene end by 6 bases; junction bases not matched to a gene: 5. CDR1 WSHSY and CDR2 SAAADI come from the germline V gene. This CDR3 region has 16 residues. The CDR3 protein is CASSESTGARNSPLHF. DNA for the CDR3: TGCGCCAGCAGTGAGTCTACAGGGGCCCGTAATTCACCCCTCCACTTT.

The CDR3 sequence is CASSLKGQVAFGGELFF. The CDR3 DNA is TGTGCCAGCAGCTTGAAGGGACAGGTGGCATTCGGCGGGGAGCTGTTTTTT. The V call is TRBV5-5, the J call TRBJ2-2; 8 bases fit TRBD1. Trimming took 1 base from V and 7 from J; bases not matched to a gene: 12. The CDR3 runs to 17 residues. Per germline, CDR1 SGHKS and CDR2 YYEKEE (reference sequence).

The V gene is TRBV15, the J gene TRBJ1-4; maybe TRBD1 (6 bases). The CDR3 sequence is 14 residues long. Deletions cut 6 bases from V and 8 bases from J, with 16 bases between. Germline V gene data show CDR1 as LNHNV and CDR2 as YYDKDF (reference sequence). Here the CDR3 DNA reads TGTGCCACCAGGGGGGCGGGGGCGCGCGAAAAACTGTTTTTT. This translates into CATRGAGAREKLFF.

This chain joins TRBV7-9 and TRBJ1-5, with 9 bases identical to TRBD1. Germline V gives CDR1 SEHNR, CDR2 FQNEAQ (reference sequence). The CDR3 is made up of 15 amino acids. Germline trimming cut 5 bases from V and 5 bases from J; bases unmatched to any gene: 7. The CDR3 loop reads CASSPGQGGHQPQHF. In DNA, the CDR3 is TGTGCCAGCAGCCCGGGACAGGGAGGGCATCAGCCCCAGCATTTT.

J is TRBJ2-1 and V is TRBV7-9, with TRBD2 matching over 8 bases. CDR1 is SEHNR and CDR2 is FQNEAQ in the germline V gene (reference sequence). V lost 3 bases and J lost 12; bases outside the gene matches: 4. This CDR3 is 12 amino acids long. In DNA form, the CDR3 reads TGTGCCAGCAGCTTGGGACTAGGAGGGCAGTTCTTC. It specifies CASSLGLGGQFF.

J is TRBJ1-1 and V is TRBV7-3; 8 bases match TRBD1. Germline CDR1 SGHTA, CDR2 FQGTGA. CDR3 length: 14 amino acids. The ends lost 4 bases at V and 6 bases at J; junction bases unmatched: 7. The CDR3 loop is CASSSRDRRSEAFF. DNA for the CDR3: TGTGCCAGCAGCTCCCGGGACAGGCGGTCTGAAGCTTTCTTT.

The genes are TRBV29-1 and TRBJ2-1; the D gene is possibly TRBD1 (6 bases). Germline values: CDR1 SQVTM, CDR2 ANQGSEA. The CDR3 is 13 residues long. Trimming took 7 bases from V and 6 from J, leaving 16 bases between them. Here the CDR3 reads CSARDMSGNEQFF. The CDR3 DNA reads TGCAGCGCCCGGGACATGTCAGGCAATGAGCAGTTCTTC.

The chain has TRBV6-5 and TRBJ2-3; 8 bases line up with TRBD1. After removal of 2 bases from V and 2 bases from J, the junction contained 6 bases not matched to a gene. The CDR3 runs 16 residues. Germline CDR1 and CDR2: MNHEY and SVGAGI. This CDR3 is CASSYPQGANTDTQYF. As DNA, the CDR3 is TGTGCCAGCAGTTACCCGCAGGGGGCGAACACAGATACGCAGTATTTT.

V gene TRBV19 combines with J gene TRBJ1-3; D is possibly TRBD1 (5 bases). V lost 3 bases and J lost 0, with 12 bases in between. From germline, CDR1 is LNHDA and CDR2 SQIVND (reference sequence). This CDR3 spans 16 amino acids. Written as DNA, the CDR3 is TGTGCCAGTAGTATCGGAGACAGCTTCTCTGGAAACACCATATATTTT. Its translation: CASSIGDSFSGNTIYF.

The chain joins TRBV10-3 to TRBJ1-1; 8 positions match TRBD1. The V and J ends lost 4 bases and 3 bases, in that order; junction bases with no gene match: 4. Germline values: CDR1 ENHRY, CDR2 SYGVKD. The CDR3 spans 14 residues. CDR3 coding DNA: TGTGCCATCAGTGCGGGACAGGAGTACACTGAAGCTTTCTTT. Its translation is CAISAGQEYTEAFF.

J is TRBJ2-7 and V is TRBV4-3; D perhaps matches TRBD2 (5 bases). V was clipped by 1 base and J by 6 bases, with 13 bases between them. There are 14 residues in the CDR3. Germline V gives CDR1 LGHNA, CDR2 YSLEER. The CDR3 protein is CASSQAGNEGEQYF. As DNA, the CDR3 is TGCGCCAGCAGCCAAGCGGGAAATGAAGGCGAGCAGTACTTC.

The chain couples TRBV2 to TRBJ1-1; 12 bases map to TRBD1. Germline CDR1 is SNHLY and CDR2 is FYNNEI. The CDR3 contains 14 residues. The CDR3 sequence is CAMGQGAANTEAFF. CDR3 DNA: TGTGCGATGGGACAGGGGGCGGCGAACACTGAAGCTTTCTTT. Supplemented by reference TRBV2 and TRBJ1-1, the full variable domain reads EPEVTQTPSHQVTQMGQEVILRCVPISNHLYFYWYRQILGQKVEFLVSFYNNEISEKSEIFDDQFSVERPDGSNFTLKIRSTKLEDSAMYFCAMGQGAANTEAFFGQGTRLTVV.